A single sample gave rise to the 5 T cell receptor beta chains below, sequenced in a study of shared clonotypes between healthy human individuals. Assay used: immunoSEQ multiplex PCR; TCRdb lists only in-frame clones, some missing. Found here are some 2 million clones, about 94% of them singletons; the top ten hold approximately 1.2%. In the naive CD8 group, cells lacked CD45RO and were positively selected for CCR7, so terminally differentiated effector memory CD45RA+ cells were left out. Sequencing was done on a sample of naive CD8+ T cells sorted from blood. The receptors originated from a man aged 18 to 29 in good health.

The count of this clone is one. This CDR3 is CASSQERGWNTQYF. In nucleotides, the CDR3 is TGCGCCAGCAGCCAAGAGCGAGGATGGAATACGCAGTATTTT. The chain carries TRBV4-3 and TRBJ2-3; no reliable D call. Germline CDR1 LGHNA, CDR2 YSLEER. The CDR3 loop spans 14 amino acids. The ends were cut back, 0 bases at V and 7 bases at J, with 11 bases in the middle.

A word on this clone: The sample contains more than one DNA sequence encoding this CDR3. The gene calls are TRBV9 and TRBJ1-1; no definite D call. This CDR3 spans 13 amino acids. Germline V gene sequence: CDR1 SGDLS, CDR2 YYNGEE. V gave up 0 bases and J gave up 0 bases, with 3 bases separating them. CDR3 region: CASSVVLNTEAFF. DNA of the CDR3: TGTGCCAGCAGCGTAGTACTGAACACTGAAGCTTTCTTT.

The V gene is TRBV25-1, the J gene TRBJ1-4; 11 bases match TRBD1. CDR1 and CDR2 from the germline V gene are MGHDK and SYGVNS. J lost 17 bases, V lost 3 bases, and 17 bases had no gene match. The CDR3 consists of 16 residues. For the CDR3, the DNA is TGTGCCAGCAGTGAGAGGAGTGGGACAGGGGGAAAACTGGGTTTTTTT. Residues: CASSERSGTGGKLGFF.

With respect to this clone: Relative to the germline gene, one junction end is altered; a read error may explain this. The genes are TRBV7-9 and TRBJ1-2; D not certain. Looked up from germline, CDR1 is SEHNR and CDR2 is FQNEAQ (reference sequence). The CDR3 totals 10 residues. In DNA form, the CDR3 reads TGTGCCAGCAGCTTAGTCGGAGAGGACTTC. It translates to CASSLVGEDF.

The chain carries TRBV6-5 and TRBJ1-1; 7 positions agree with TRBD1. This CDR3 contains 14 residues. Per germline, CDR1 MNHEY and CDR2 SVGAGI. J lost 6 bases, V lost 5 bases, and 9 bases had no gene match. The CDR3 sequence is CASSQTRTGPEAFF. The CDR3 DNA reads TGTGCCAGCAGTCAGACACGGACAGGACCTGAAGCTTTCTTT.